These 24 T cell receptor beta chains came from one sample sequenced in a study of PD-L1 blockade in urothelial cancer. Using immunoSEQ multiplex PCR, the repertoire was profiled, and TCRdb retains in-frame clones only, with some absent. The sample includes about 2,300 clones, more than 35% of them seen just once. Source: tumor tissue, taken before atezolizumab (anti-PD-L1) treatment. These receptors were collected from a man aged 55 to 70 with urothelial cancer.

The chain has TRBV25-1 and TRBJ2-6; D is unclear. CDR3 length: 14 residues. CDR1 is MGHDK, CDR2 SYGVNS, per germline. Trimming pared 8 bases from V and 0 bases from J, leaving 8 bases between. In nucleotides, the CDR3 is TGTGCCAGCCACGATAACTCTGGGGCCAACGTCCTGACTTTC. The encoded protein is CASHDNSGANVLTF.

V gene TRBV30 combines with J gene TRBJ2-2; a possible D gene is TRBD1 (7 bases). The CDR3 has 13 amino acids. The ends were cut back, 7 bases at V and 8 bases at J, with 17 bases in the middle. Germline assignment: CDR1 GTSNPN and CDR2 SVGIG (reference sequence). The CDR3 sequence: CALAGQIGGELFF. In nucleotides, the CDR3 is TGTGCCTTGGCGGGACAGATTGGAGGGGAGCTGTTTTTT.

The rearrangement links TRBV5-1 to TRBJ2-7; D gene unclear. Trimming left V 2 bases short and J 2 bases short, with 11 bases between. CDR1 SGHRS and CDR2 YFSETQ come from the germline V gene. CDR3 size: 14 residues. CDR3 coding DNA: TGCGCCAGCAGCTTCGATAGAATTACCTACGAGCAGTACTTC. It translates to CASSFDRITYEQYF.

The genes are TRBV28 and TRBJ1-4; D is ambiguous. CDR3 length equals 14 residues. Germline CDR1 reads MDHEN; CDR2 reads SYDVKM. V dropped 4 bases and J dropped 0 bases, with 6 bases sitting between them. CDR3 bases: TGTGCCAGCAGTTCTCGGTCAACTAATGAAAAACTGTTTTTT. Amino acids: CASSSRSTNEKLFF. The full variable domain, in which reference TRBV28 and TRBJ1-4 provide the parts outside the CDR3, is DVKVTQSSRYLVKRTGEKVFLECVQDMDHENMFWYRQDPGLGLRLIYFSYDVKMKEKGDIPEGYSVSREKKERFSLILESASTNQTSMYLCASSSRSTNEKLFFGSGTQLSVL.

The chain combines TRBV23-1 with TRBJ2-1; 10 bases line up with TRBD1. Being an ORF, TRBV23-1 has a function that is uncertain. The CDR3 has 16 amino acids. V was pared by 6 bases and J by 7 bases, with 12 bases of the junction left unmatched. In DNA form, the CDR3 reads TGCGCCAGCAGACCCATACCGGGACAGGGGTTGAATGAGCAGTTCTTC. As protein: CASRPIPGQGLNEQFF.

The V gene is TRBV9, the J gene TRBJ1-4, with D possibly TRBD1 on 5 matching bases. Trimming took off 6 bases at V and 8 bases at J, with 17 bases between the two ends. Per the germline V gene, CDR1 is SGDLS and CDR2 is YYNGEE. The CDR3 is 14 amino acids. CDR3 residues: CASNGARVGEKLFF. As DNA, the CDR3 is TGTGCCAGCAACGGAGCCAGGGTAGGCGAAAAACTGTTTTTT.

V gene TRBV11-3 combines with J gene TRBJ1-1, with 7 bases identical to TRBD1. V dropped 2 bases and J dropped 2; count of bases not matched to a gene: 5. The CDR3 totals 15 residues. The germline CDR1 and CDR2 sequences are SGHNT and YENEEA. CDR3 region: CASSLSGQINTEAFF. DNA of the CDR3: TGTGCCAGCAGCTTATCGGGACAGATTAACACTGAAGCTTTCTTT.

This clone is medium-sized. The rearrangement links TRBV6-8 to TRBJ2-5; 7 nucleotides line up with TRBD1. The CDR3 is made up of 13 amino acids. V was clipped by 9 bases and J by 1 base; unmatched bases: 5. CDR1 and CDR2 from the germline V gene are MNHGY and SAAAGT. CDR3 bases: TGTGCCAGTACCAGACAGGGCCAAGAGACCCAGTACTTC. Translated, it gives CASTRQGQETQYF.

This chain connects TRBV30 to TRBJ1-5; TRBD1 might be the D (6 bases). Between the trimmed V and J ends, which lost 3 bases and 4 bases, there was a span of 7 bases. Germline CDR1 GTSNPN, CDR2 SVGIG (reference sequence). This CDR3 region has 12 residues. CDR3 sequence reads: CAWRQGNQPQHF. For the CDR3, the DNA is TGTGCCTGGAGACAGGGAAATCAGCCCCAGCATTTT.

This clone is deemed medium-sized. V is TRBV2 and J is TRBJ1-3, with D perhaps matching TRBD1 (5 bases). This CDR3 is built from 14 residues. Germline V gene sequence: CDR1 SNHLY, CDR2 FYNNEI. V was trimmed by 7 bases and J by 2 bases, leaving 12 bases between them. CDR3 amino acids: CASTTGGAGNTIYF. The CDR3 DNA follows: TGTGCCAGCACAACAGGAGGTGCTGGAAACACCATATATTTT.

For the CDR3, the DNA is TGTGCCAGCAGTTACTCGAAGGTAGCGGGGGGCCTATTCACCGGGGAGCTGTTTTTT. Encoded protein: CASSYSKVAGGLFTGELFF. V and J are TRBV6-8 and TRBJ2-2, with TRBD2 matching over 10 bases. The CDR3 covers 19 residues. Germline CDR1 MNHGY, CDR2 SAAAGT. The V and J ends lost 0 bases and 4 bases, in that order; junction bases with no gene match: 11.

This clone was counted between two and nine times. V is TRBV5-1 and J is TRBJ2-3; TRBD2 aligns across 10 bases. CDR1 is SGHRS, CDR2 YFSETQ, per germline. This CDR3 is 17 amino acids long. V trimming: 0 bases; J trimming: 0 bases; junction bases outside the gene matches: 4. CDR3 sequence reads: CASSLVWTSGSTDTQYF. The DNA of the CDR3 is TGCGCCAGCAGCTTGGTTTGGACTAGCGGTAGCACAGATACGCAGTATTTT.

The chain employs TRBV7-5 and TRBJ2-3; whether TRBD1, the table's D call, matches the DNA was not checked. TRBV7-5 is termed a pseudogene. This CDR3 is built from 15 residues. The CDR3 is CASSLAGGYADTQYF. The CDR3 DNA reads as TGTGCCAGCAGCTTAGCAGGGGGCTACGCAGATACGCAGTATTTT.

This sequence joins TRBV30 and TRBJ2-2; no definite D call. Trimming left V 4 bases short and J 5 bases short, with 11 bases between. The CDR3 is 13 residues long. Germline V gene lookup returns CDR1 GTSNPN and CDR2 SVGIG (reference sequence). The CDR3: CAWTADMTGELFF. In DNA form, the CDR3 reads TGTGCCTGGACAGCCGATATGACCGGGGAGCTGTTTTTT.

This clone was seen a handful of times. The V gene is TRBV30, the J gene TRBJ1-6; D possibly corresponds to TRBD1 (5 bases). This CDR3 contains 14 residues. Between the trimmed V and J ends, which lost 2 bases and 9 bases, there was a span of 14 bases. In germline, CDR1 is GTSNPN, CDR2 SVGIG (reference sequence). The CDR3 nucleotides are TGTGCCTGGAGTTCCAACCGACAGAGTTCACCCCTCCACTTT. This sequence encodes CAWSSNRQSSPLHF.

The chain links TRBV9 to TRBJ2-3, with 8 bases that match TRBD1. The CDR3 is 15 amino acids. Germline V gene data show CDR1 as SGDLS and CDR2 as YYNGEE. V was pared by 2 bases and J by 7 bases, with 9 bases of the junction left unmatched. The DNA of the CDR3 is TGTGCCAGCAGCGTCCTGGGGGCAGGGGGCAATACGCAGTATTTT. It specifies CASSVLGAGGNTQYF.

The genes are TRBV19 and TRBJ1-2, with TRBD1 matching 7 bases. Germline lookup yields CDR1 LNHDA and CDR2 SQIVND (reference sequence). This CDR3 has 13 amino acids. Unmatched junction bases numbered 12, after V lost 9 bases and J lost 8 bases. The CDR3 loop reads CASHRQGSGGYTF. The CDR3 bases are TGTGCCAGCCACCGACAGGGTTCGGGCGGCTACACCTTC.

This clone was observed a few times. The chain couples TRBV10-3 to TRBJ2-2, with D perhaps TRBD1 (5 bases). CDR1 and CDR2 (germline): ENHRY, SYGVKD. The CDR3 spans 15 residues. Trimming took off 9 bases at V and 0 bases at J, with 14 bases between the two ends. The CDR3 region has the DNA TGTGCCATAGCAGGGTCCCCGACGAACACCGGGGAGCTGTTTTTT. Its protein is CAIAGSPTNTGELFF.

The genes are TRBV6-8 and TRBJ1-6; D ambiguous. Germline V gene data show CDR1 as MNHGY and CDR2 as SAAAGT. V lost 7 bases to trimming and J lost 6 bases, with 13 bases between them. The CDR3 is 14 residues long. CDR3 bases: TGTGCCAGCACCCCTGAGCTCCTTAATTCACCCCTCCACTTT. Encoded protein: CASTPELLNSPLHF.

The chain uses TRBV4-1 and TRBJ1-4; 9 bases are shared with TRBD1. CDR1 and CDR2 from the germline V gene are MGHRA and YSYEKL. This CDR3 is built from 17 residues. With 3 bases clipped from V and 6 bases from J, the junction kept 11 bases outside the gene matches. Here the CDR3 reads CASSQGTGGIMDEKLFF. CDR3 DNA: TGCGCCAGCAGCCAGGGTACAGGGGGCATTATGGATGAAAAACTGTTTTTT.

The chain has TRBV6-8 and TRBJ1-4; a weak D match, TRBD1 (5 bases). V lost 7 bases to trimming and J lost 10 bases, with 19 bases between them. The germline V gene has CDR1 MNHGY and CDR2 SAAAGT. The CDR3 consists of 14 residues. The CDR3 DNA follows: TGTGCCAGCACCGGGGCCCCGGCATTTGGAAAACTGTTTTTT. Translating gives CASTGAPAFGKLFF.

The rearrangement links TRBV11-3 to TRBJ1-5; D is perhaps TRBD1 (5 bases). This CDR3 is 15 amino acids long. Germline V gene data show CDR1 as SGHNT and CDR2 as YENEEA. Trimming took off 2 bases at V and 1 base at J, with 9 bases between the two ends. CDR3 sequence reads: CASSLFSGSNQPQHF. For the CDR3, the DNA is TGTGCCAGCAGCTTATTTTCAGGGAGCAATCAGCCCCAGCATTTT.

J is TRBJ1-4 and V is TRBV19, with D tentatively TRBD1 (6 bases). The CDR3 contains 15 residues. Germline loops: CDR1 LNHDA, CDR2 SQIVND (reference sequence). With 5 bases removed from V and 7 bases from J, the gap between germline ends came to 17 bases. CDR3 DNA: TGTGCCAGTAGTCTCCAGACAGGATGGGGTGAAAAACTGTTTTTT. Translated, it gives CASSLQTGWGEKLFF.

This clone is medium-sized within its sample. This rearrangement joins TRBV11-3 to TRBJ1-3, with 9 bases that match TRBD1. V shed 5 bases, J shed 3 bases, and the junction held 5 bases outside the gene matches. The CDR3 is 15 amino acids. Germline values: CDR1 SGHNT, CDR2 YENEEA. CDR3 nucleotides: TGTGCCAGCAGCGCCCGGACAGGGGATGGAAACACCATATATTTT. It encodes CASSARTGDGNTIYF. Filled out from reference TRBV11-3 and TRBJ1-3, the complete variable domain reads EAGVVQSPRYKIIEKKQPVAFWCNPISGHNTLYWYLQNLGQGPELLIRYENEEAVDDSQLPKDRFSAERLKGVDSTLKIQPAELGDSAVYLCASSARTGDGNTIYFGEGSWLTVV.